This TCR beta chain was captured in a study of blood T cell repertoires in COVID-19. Overall study context: Acute-phase and convalescent COVID-19 samples originated in the United States, Italy and Spain. PBMCs, B-cell-depleted T cells, or T cells were the source of the cDNA or gDNA that made up the material.

In the authors' methods: Quantification of nucleated cells was approximated via reference gene primer amplification. Method: immunoSEQ multiplex PCR; TCRdb's copy keeps in-frame clones and lacks some. V, J and clone size were drawn from that table, and D and trimming were deduced from the DNA. Counted here are around 350,000 clones, around nine tenths occurring once; the ten biggest clones make up over 2.5%. The source is a human donor in a cohort sampled during active COVID-19. The sample was peripheral blood.

The CDR3 region has the DNA TGTGCCATCAGTGAGCGGGAGCGTTTCTACGAGCAGTACTTC. Encoded protein: CAISERERFYEQYF. The gene calls are TRBV10-3 and TRBJ2-7, with TRBD2 as a possible D gene (6 bases). Per the germline V gene, CDR1 is ENHRY and CDR2 is SYGVKD. V was cut by 2 bases and J by 3 bases, with 11 bases left in between. CDR3 length: 14 amino acids.